A single sample gave rise to the 4 T cell receptor beta chains below, sequenced in a study of graft-versus-host responses after intestinal transplantation. These receptors lack a known antigen. Produced via immunoSEQ multiplex PCR; TCRdb's table is partial and in-frame only. The sample yields 99,000 or so clones, around 93% seen once. The sequencing used unstimulated CD8+ T cells sorted from spleen or lymph node cells, collected before transplant. These receptors all come from a human donor who was the organ donor for an intestinal transplant.

In its sample, this clone was seen a few times. The V gene is TRBV5-3, the J gene TRBJ2-7, with 8 bases lining up with TRBD2. TRBV5-3 is designated an ORF whose function remains uncertain. The CDR3 covers 15 residues. V lost 4 bases to trimming and J lost 4 bases; unmatched junction nucleotides: 10. In DNA form, the CDR3 reads TGTGCCAGAAGCCCTAGCAGGCGGGAGGTGTACGAGCAGTACTTC. This translates into CARSPSRREVYEQYF.

This clone was recorded once. This chain connects TRBV28 to TRBJ2-7, with 8 bases fitting TRBD1. Losses at the gene ends were 3 bases for V and 4 bases for J; bases not matched to a gene: 5. This CDR3 spans 14 amino acids. The germline V gene encodes CDR1 MDHEN and CDR2 SYDVKM. The CDR3 here is CASSFYRGRYEQYF. The CDR3 nucleotides read TGTGCCAGCAGTTTCTACAGGGGGAGGTACGAGCAGTACTTC. Based on the CDR3 plus reference TRBV28 and TRBJ2-7, the full variable domain is DVKVTQSSRYLVKRTGEKVFLECVQDMDHENMFWYRQDPGLGLRLIYFSYDVKMKEKGDIPEGYSVSREKKERFSLILESASTNQTSMYLCASSFYRGRYEQYFGPGTRLTVT.

In the case of this clone: This sample includes further DNA sequences coding for the same CDR3. V gene TRBV2 combines with J gene TRBJ2-3; 14 bases are a match to TRBD2. Germline CDR1 SNHLY, CDR2 FYNNEI. The CDR3 totals 19 residues. V lost 3 bases, J lost 0 bases, and 8 bases stayed unmatched. For the CDR3, the DNA is TGTGCCAGCAGTGACGTTCGACTAGCGGGGGGGCCCAGCACAGATACGCAGTATTTT. It is translated as CASSDVRLAGGPSTDTQYF.

The chain combines TRBV9 with TRBJ2-7; no firm D call. Per germline, CDR1 SGDLS and CDR2 YYNGEE. V shed 0 bases and J shed 2 bases, with 9 bases lying between them. CDR3 length equals 14 residues. CDR3 loop: CASSVGDTAYEQYF. CDR3 bases: TGTGCCAGCAGCGTAGGCGACACAGCCTACGAGCAGTACTTC.